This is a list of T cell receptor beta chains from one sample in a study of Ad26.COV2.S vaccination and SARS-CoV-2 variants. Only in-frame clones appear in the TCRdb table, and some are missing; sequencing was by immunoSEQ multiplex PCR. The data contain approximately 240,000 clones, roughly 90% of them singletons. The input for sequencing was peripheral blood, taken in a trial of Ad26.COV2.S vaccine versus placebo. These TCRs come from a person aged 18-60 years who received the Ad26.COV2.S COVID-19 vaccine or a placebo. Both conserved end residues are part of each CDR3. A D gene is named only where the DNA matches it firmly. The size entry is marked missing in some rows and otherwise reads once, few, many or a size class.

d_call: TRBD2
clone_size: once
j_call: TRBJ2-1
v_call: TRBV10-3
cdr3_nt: TGTGCCATCAGTGGGTCACTAGCGGAGCAGTTCTTC
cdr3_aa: CAISGSLAEQFF

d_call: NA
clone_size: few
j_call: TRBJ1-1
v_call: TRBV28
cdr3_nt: TGTGCCAGCCGATTGGGATCATGGGACACTGAAGCTTTCTTT
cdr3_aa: CASRLGSWDTEAFF

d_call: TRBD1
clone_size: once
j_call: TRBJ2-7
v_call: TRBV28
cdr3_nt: TGTGCCAGCAGTTTCCAGGGGGTCGGCAGGGCCTACGAGCAGTACTTC
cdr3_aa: CASSFQGVGRAYEQYF

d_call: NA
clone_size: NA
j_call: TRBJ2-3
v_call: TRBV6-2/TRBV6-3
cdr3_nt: TGTGCCAGCAGTTACCAGGGAGAAGCAGATACGCAGTATTTT
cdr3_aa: CASSYQGEADTQYF

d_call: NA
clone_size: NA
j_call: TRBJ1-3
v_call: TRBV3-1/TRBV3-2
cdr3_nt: TGTGCCAGCAGCCAAGCGGGCTGGCAGCTCTCTGGAAACACCATATATTTT
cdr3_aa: CASSQAGWQLSGNTIYF

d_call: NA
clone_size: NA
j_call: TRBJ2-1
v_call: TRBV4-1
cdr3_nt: TGCGCCAGCAGCCCGAGGGACATAAATGAGCAGTTCTTC
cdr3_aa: CASSPRDINEQFF

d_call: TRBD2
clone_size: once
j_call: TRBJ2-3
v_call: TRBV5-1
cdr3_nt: TGCGCCAGCAGGGATGGGACTAGCGGGAGCGCCGCGCAGTATTTT
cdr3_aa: CASRDGTSGSAAQYF

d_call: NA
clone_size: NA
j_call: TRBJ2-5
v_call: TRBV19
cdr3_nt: TGTGCCAGTAGTATAGGAGGGGCGTTAGGGGAGACCCAGTACTTC
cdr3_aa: CASSIGGALGETQYF

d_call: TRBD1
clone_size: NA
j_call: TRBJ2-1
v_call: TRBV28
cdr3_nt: TGTGCCAGCAGTTACCCTCCCGGGACAGGGGGCAATGAGCAGTTCTTC
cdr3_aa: CASSYPPGTGGNEQFF

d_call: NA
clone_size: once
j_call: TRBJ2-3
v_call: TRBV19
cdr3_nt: TGTGCCAGTAGGTTAACAGGGAAAGTCGGCACAGATACGCAGTATTTT
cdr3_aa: CASRLTGKVGTDTQYF

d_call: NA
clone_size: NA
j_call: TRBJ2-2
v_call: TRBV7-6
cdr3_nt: TGTGCCAGCAGCTTAGCGGGCGGGGAGCTGTTTTTT
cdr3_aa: CASSLAGGELFF

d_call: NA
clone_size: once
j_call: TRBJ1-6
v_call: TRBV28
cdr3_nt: TGTGCCAGCACCAAGGGGGGACTTGATAATTCACCCCTCCACTTT
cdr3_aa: CASTKGGLDNSPLHF

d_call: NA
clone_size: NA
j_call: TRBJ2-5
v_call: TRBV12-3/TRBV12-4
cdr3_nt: TGTGCCAGCAGTTTCTTGATACAAGAGACCCAGTACTTC
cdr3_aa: CASSFLIQETQYF

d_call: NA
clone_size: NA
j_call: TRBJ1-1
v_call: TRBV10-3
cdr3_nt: TGTGCCATCTCGCCCGGCGGGGTAGGGTTAGCTGAAGCTTTCTTT
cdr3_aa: CAISPGGVGLAEAFF

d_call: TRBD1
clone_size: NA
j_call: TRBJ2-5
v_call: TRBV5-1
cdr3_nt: TGCGCCAGCAACCAGGGGGCACAGGAGACCCAGTACTTC
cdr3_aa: CASNQGAQETQYF

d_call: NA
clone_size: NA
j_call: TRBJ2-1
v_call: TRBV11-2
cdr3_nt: TGTGCCAGCAGCTTAGTGGGCCTTACGGAGCAGTTCTTC
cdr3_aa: CASSLVGLTEQFF

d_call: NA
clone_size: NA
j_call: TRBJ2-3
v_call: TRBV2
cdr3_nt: TGTGCCAGCAGACCTATGAGAGGGGTCACAGATACGCAGTATTTT
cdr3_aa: CASRPMRGVTDTQYF

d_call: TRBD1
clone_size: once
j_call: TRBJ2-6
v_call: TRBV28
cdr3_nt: TGTGCCAGCAGGGACAGGGGAGCCCGTGATGGGGCCAACGTCCTGACTTTC
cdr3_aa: CASRDRGARDGANVLTF

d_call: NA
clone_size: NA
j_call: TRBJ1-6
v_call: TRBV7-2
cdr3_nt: TGTGCCAGCAGCTTCATGGGGGGCAGGGATTCACCCCTCCACTTT
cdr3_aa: CASSFMGGRDSPLHF

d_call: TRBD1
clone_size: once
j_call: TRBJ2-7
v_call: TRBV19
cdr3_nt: TGTGCCAGTAGTATGCCGACAGGGGGAGCAAACTACGAGCAGTACTTC
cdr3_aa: CASSMPTGGANYEQYF

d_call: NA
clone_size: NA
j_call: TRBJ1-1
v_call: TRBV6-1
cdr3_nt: TGTGCCAGCAGTGAAAGAGGCCGTAACACTGAAGCTTTCTTT
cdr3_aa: CASSERGRNTEAFF

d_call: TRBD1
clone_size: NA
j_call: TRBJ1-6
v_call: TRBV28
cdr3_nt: TGTGCCAGCAGTCCCGGACAGGGAGATAGTTCACCCCTCCACTTT
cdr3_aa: CASSPGQGDSSPLHF

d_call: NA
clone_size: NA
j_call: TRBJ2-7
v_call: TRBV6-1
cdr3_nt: TGTGCCAGCAGTGATCGGACAGATTCCTACGAGCAGTACTTC
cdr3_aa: CASSDRTDSYEQYF

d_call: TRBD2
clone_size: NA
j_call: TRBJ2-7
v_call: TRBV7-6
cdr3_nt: TGTGCCAGCAGCTTATCCCCGGGTGGACTAGCGGGGTCGCACGAGCAGTACTTC
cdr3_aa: CASSLSPGGLAGSHEQYF

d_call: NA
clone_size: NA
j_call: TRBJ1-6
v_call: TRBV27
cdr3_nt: TGTGCCAGCAGTCCCTACAGGGCCTCTTCACCCCTCCACTTT
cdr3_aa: CASSPYRASSPLHF

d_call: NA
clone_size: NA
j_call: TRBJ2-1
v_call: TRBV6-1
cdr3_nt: TGTGCCAGCAGTGACCTCGCCAATGAGCAGTTCTTC
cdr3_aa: CASSDLANEQFF

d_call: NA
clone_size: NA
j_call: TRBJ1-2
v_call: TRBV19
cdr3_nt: TGTGCCAGTAGTATCGGGGCAGGAAAAGACTATGGCTACACCTTC
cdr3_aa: CASSIGAGKDYGYTF

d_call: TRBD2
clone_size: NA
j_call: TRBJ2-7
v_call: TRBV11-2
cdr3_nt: TGTGCCAGCAGCTTACCGCGGGAGGGCCTTTACGAGCAGTACTTC
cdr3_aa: CASSLPREGLYEQYF

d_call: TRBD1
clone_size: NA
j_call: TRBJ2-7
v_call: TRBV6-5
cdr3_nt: TGTGCCAGCCGGATGGGACAGGGTATTCTCGAGCAGTACTTC
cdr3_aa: CASRMGQGILEQYF

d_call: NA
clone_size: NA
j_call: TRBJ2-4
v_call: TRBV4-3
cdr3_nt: TGCGCCAGCAGCCAAGGAGGGGGGGGCCAGGGTGCCAAAAACATTCAGTACTTC
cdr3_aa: CASSQGGGGQGAKNIQYF

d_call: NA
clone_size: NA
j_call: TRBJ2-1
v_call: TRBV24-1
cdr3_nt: TGTGCCACCAAAGGGCCGGCTGGTCGACCCAATGAGCAGTTCTTC
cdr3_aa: CATKGPAGRPNEQFF

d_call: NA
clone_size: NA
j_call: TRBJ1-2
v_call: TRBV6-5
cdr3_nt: TGTGCCAGCAGTTCCGGGGGGAACTATGGCTACACCTTC
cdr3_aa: CASSSGGNYGYTF

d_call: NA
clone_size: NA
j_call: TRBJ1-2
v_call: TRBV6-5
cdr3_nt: TGTGCCAGCAGTTACTTGGGCATTGACTATGGCTACACCTTC
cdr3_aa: CASSYLGIDYGYTF

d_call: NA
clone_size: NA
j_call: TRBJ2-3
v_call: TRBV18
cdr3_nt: TGTGCCAGCTCCAAATCTACAGATACGCAGTATTTT
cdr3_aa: CASSKSTDTQYF

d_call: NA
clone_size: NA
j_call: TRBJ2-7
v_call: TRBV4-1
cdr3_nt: TGCGCCAGCAGCCAAGACGAGGTGAACTACGAGCAGTACTTC
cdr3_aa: CASSQDEVNYEQYF

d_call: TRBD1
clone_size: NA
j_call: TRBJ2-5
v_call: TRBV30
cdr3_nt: TGTGCCTGGAGTGCTGACAGGGGAGAGACCCAGTACTTC
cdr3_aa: CAWSADRGETQYF

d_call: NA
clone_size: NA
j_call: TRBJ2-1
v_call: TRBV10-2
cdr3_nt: TGCGCCACAGGGGAGGGGACGGTGTACAATGAGCAGTTCTTC
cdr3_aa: CATGEGTVYNEQFF

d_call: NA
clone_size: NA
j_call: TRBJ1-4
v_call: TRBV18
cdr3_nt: TGTGCCAGCTCACCCAATACCGGGAGCCCGGAAAAACTGTTTTTT
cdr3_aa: CASSPNTGSPEKLFF

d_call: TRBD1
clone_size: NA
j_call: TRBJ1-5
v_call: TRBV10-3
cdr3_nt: TGTGCCATCAGTGAGTCTAGGACAGGGGGAGTTCAGCCCCAGCATTTT
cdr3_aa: CAISESRTGGVQPQHF

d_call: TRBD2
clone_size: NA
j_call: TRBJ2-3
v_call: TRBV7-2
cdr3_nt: TGTGCCAGCAGCCCTACAGCGGGAGTCGGAGATACGCAGTATTTT
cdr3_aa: CASSPTAGVGDTQYF

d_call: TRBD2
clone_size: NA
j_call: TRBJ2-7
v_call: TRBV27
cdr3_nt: TGTGCCAGCAGTTTATCTGGACTAGCGGATTCCTTTCCCTACGAGCAGTACTTC
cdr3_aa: CASSLSGLADSFPYEQYF

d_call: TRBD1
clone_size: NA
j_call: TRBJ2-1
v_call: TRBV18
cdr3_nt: TGTGCCAGCTCACCACCGGACCCACAGGGGGAGAGGTTCTTC
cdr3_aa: CASSPPDPQGERFF

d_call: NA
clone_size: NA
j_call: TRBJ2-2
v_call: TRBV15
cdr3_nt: TGTGCCACCGGCCGGGACTTTAACACCGGGGAGCTGTTTTTT
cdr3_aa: CATGRDFNTGELFF

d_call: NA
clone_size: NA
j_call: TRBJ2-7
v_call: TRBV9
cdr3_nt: TGTGCCAGCAGCCCCGGCGGGGCGGCGAGCGAGCAGTACTTC
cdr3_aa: CASSPGGAASEQYF

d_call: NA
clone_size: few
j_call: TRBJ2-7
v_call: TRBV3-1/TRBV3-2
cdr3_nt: TGTGCCAGCAGCCAAACCTGGGAGCAGTACTTC
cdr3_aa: CASSQTWEQYF

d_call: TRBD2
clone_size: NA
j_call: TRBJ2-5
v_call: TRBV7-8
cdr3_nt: TGTGCCAGCAGCTTAAACCCGGGGGGGATCCACCAGGAGACCCAGTACTTC
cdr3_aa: CASSLNPGGIHQETQYF

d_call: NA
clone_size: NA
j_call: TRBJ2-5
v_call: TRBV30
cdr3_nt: TGTGCCTGGAGTGCCTCAGTGACGCGAGGGACCCAGTACTTC
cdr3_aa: CAWSASVTRGTQYF

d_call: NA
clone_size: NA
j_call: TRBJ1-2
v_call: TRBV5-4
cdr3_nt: TGTGCCAGCAGCCCCGGGACCACCTATGGCTACACCTTC
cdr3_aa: CASSPGTTYGYTF

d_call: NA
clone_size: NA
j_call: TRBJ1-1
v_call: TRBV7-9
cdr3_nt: TGTGCCAGCAGCACCGGACCCACTGAAGCTTTCTTT
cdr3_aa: CASSTGPTEAFF

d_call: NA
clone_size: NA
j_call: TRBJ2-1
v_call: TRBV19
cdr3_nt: TGTGCCAGTAGTATTAGGTATGAGCAGTTCTTC
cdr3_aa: CASSIRYEQFF

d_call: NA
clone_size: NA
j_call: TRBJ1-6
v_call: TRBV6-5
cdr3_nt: TGTGCCAGCAGTCCTAGGGATTCCTATAATTCACCCCTCCACTTT
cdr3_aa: CASSPRDSYNSPLHF

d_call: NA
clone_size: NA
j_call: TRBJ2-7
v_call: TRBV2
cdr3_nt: TGTGCCAGCACCTACGCCTACGAGCAGTACTTC
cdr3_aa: CASTYAYEQYF

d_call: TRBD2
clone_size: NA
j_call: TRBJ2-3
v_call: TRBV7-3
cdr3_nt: TGTGCCAGCAGCCCCGGACTAGCGAGGGCAGATACGCAGTATTTT
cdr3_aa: CASSPGLARADTQYF

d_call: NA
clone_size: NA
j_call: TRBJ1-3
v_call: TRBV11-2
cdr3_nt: TGTGCCAGCAGAATGCTACGGGATAGATACACCATATATTTT
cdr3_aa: CASRMLRDRYTIYF

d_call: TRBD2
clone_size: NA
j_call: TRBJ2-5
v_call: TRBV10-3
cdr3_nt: TGTGCCATCAGTGTAAGACTAGCGGGAGGGGGCCCAGAGACCCAGTACTTC
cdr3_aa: CAISVRLAGGGPETQYF

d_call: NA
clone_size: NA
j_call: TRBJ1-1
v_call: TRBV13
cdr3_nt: TGTGCCAGCAGCTTACCCGGGACGAGGACCACTGAAGCTTTCTTT
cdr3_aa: CASSLPGTRTTEAFF

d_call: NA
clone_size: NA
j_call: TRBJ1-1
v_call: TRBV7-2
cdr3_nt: TGTGCCAGCAGCCTGCTAAGGGTGAACACTGAAGCTTTCTTT
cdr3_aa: CASSLLRVNTEAFF

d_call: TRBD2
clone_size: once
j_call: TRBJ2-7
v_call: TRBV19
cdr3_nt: TGTGCCAGTAGTCCCGATACTAGCGGGGGGCCACTTTTGGGTTACGAGCAGTACTTC
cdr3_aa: CASSPDTSGGPLLGYEQYF

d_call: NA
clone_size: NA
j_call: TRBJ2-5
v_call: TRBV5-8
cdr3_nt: TGTGCCAGCAGACGAACTGCTGGAGGGCTTCAAGAGACCCAGTACTTC
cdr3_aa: CASRRTAGGLQETQYF